This TCR beta chain was identified in a study of memory CD4+ T cells and cytomegalovirus serostatus. A few counts support this clone. Assay used: immunoSEQ multiplex PCR; TCRdb lists only in-frame clones, some missing. The data show 46,000 or so clones, with about 73% seen just once and 0.85% to 0.95% held by the top ten. The ends were cut back, 2 bases at V and 0 bases at J, with 4 bases in the middle. The CDR3 consists of 13 residues. CDR1 and CDR2 (germline): SEHNR, FQNEAQ (reference sequence). Single viable CD3+CD4+CD8-CD45RO+ cells were sorted as the memory CD4+ T cells. The sequenced sample consisted of memory CD4+ T cells from blood. This TCR derives from an adult in good health and CMV-seronegative. The rearrangement joins TRBV7-9 to TRBJ1-1; D is ambiguous. CDR3 DNA sequence: TGTGCCAGCAGCTTAACAGTGAACACTGAAGCTTTCTTT. It encodes CASSLTVNTEAFF.